The 28 T cell receptor beta chains reported below all come from one sample, sequenced in a study of cytomegalovirus exposure and HLA in healthy donors. With 60 Vbeta and 13 Jbeta primers, the PCR was carried out. Only in-frame clones appear in the TCRdb table, and some are missing; sequencing was by immunoSEQ multiplex PCR. The profile shows fewer than 120,000 clones, roughly three quarters of them singletons. The sequencing sample was made of PBMCs. The receptors shown here come from a man in his thirties or forties in good health and CMV-seropositive.

The chain combines TRBV18 with TRBJ1-6; TRBD1 agrees at 7 bases. Germline V CDR1 and CDR2: KGHSH, LQKENI. The CDR3 is 14 residues long. V lost 8 bases and J lost 7; bases outside the gene matches: 8. The CDR3 protein is CASPHTGQNSPLHF. Written as DNA, the CDR3 is TGTGCCAGCCCACACACGGGACAGAATTCACCCCTCCACTTT.

The rearrangement uses TRBV7-2 and TRBJ1-4; 7 bases fit TRBD1. Germline V gene lookup returns CDR1 SGHTA and CDR2 FQGNSA. Trimming at V came to 5 bases and at J to 5 bases, leaving 11 bases not matched to a gene. CDR3 length: 16 amino acids. The CDR3 DNA reads as TGTGCCAGCAGCCCAAATCCCCCAGGGGGGAATGAAAAACTGTTTTTT. Its protein product is CASSPNPPGGNEKLFF.

The V and J genes are TRBV7-9 and TRBJ1-6; maybe TRBD1 (5 bases). This CDR3 is built from 13 residues. Per the germline V gene, CDR1 is SEHNR and CDR2 is FQNEAQ (reference sequence). V was pared by 3 bases and J by 9 bases, with 9 bases between. The CDR3 DNA reads as TGTGCCAGCAGCTTCGGGGGGAGTTCACCCCTCCACTTT. Translating it yields CASSFGGSSPLHF.

This clone has only one observation. This chain connects TRBV9 to TRBJ2-7; D is perhaps TRBD1 (6 bases). Trimming took off 0 bases at V and 2 bases at J, with 15 bases between the two ends. Germline CDR1 reads SGDLS; CDR2 reads YYNGEE. This CDR3 comprises 16 residues. CDR3 DNA sequence: TGTGCCAGCAGCGTAGGGGGGCCCGGAGAGGCCTACGAGCAGTACTTC. Amino acid sequence: CASSVGGPGEAYEQYF.

The chain recombines TRBV18 with TRBJ2-2; 11 bases are shared with TRBD1. Trimming took 1 base from V and 3 from J; bases not matched to a gene: 1. Germline-derived CDR1 and CDR2 are KGHSH and LQKENI. The CDR3 has 16 residues. CDR3 sequence reads: CASSPRGQGDTGELFF. The CDR3 DNA follows: TGTGCCAGCTCACCACGGGGACAGGGGGACACCGGGGAGCTGTTTTTT.

A few counts support this clone. This chain connects TRBV5-4 to TRBJ2-3, with D perhaps matching TRBD1 (6 bases). V was shortened by 2 bases and J by 6 bases, with 16 bases between the two germline ends. The germline CDR1 and CDR2 sequences are SGHNT and YYREEE (reference sequence). This CDR3 has 15 residues. The CDR3 nucleotides read TGTGCCAGCAGCTTCCAGGGGATCCTCGGGGATACGCAGTATTTT. Protein sequence: CASSFQGILGDTQYF.

This clone was observed a few times. The chain combines TRBV27 with TRBJ2-7, with TRBD1 identical over 10 bases. CDR3 length equals 15 residues. The J segment lost 1 base and the V segment lost 0 bases, leaving 0 bases of the junction unmatched. The germline gives CDR1 MNHEY, CDR2 SMNVEV (reference sequence). As DNA, the CDR3 is TGTGCCAGCAGTTTATCGGGACAGGGGTCCTACGAGCAGTACTTC. This gives the protein CASSLSGQGSYEQYF.

This rearrangement joins TRBV15 to TRBJ2-2, with D uncertain. The CDR3 has 14 amino acids. V was pared by 1 base and J by 6 bases, with 9 bases between. Germline lookup yields CDR1 LNHNV and CDR2 YYDKDF (reference sequence). The CDR3: CATSRVLGAGELFF. In nucleotides, the CDR3 is TGTGCCACCAGCAGAGTGCTAGGCGCCGGGGAGCTGTTTTTT.

Comment on this clone: At one end, the junction sequence differs from germline, possibly due to a read error. The CDR3 is CSSSLGSASNEQFF. The CDR3 coding sequence is TGTTCCAGCAGCTTAGGCTCCGCCAGCAATGAGCAGTTCTTC. V usage is TRBV7-9 and J usage is TRBJ2-1; the D is unclear. The CDR3 has 14 residues. From germline, CDR1 is SEHNR and CDR2 FQNEAQ (reference sequence).

There are a few counts of this clone. The rearrangement uses TRBV4-1 and TRBJ1-4, with D hard to call. The CDR3 extends over 16 amino acids. Germline V lookup: CDR1 MGHRA, CDR2 YSYEKL. V lost 3 bases, J lost 5 bases, and 16 bases lay in between. For the CDR3, the DNA is TGCGCCAGCAGCCAGAATTGGGGAGGCCAGAATGAAAAACTGTTTTTT. It specifies CASSQNWGGQNEKLFF.

The gene calls are TRBV5-1 and TRBJ1-1; D is undetermined. V was trimmed by 4 bases and J by 10 bases, leaving 17 bases between them. Germline values: CDR1 SGHRS, CDR2 YFSETQ. The CDR3 is 13 amino acids. As DNA, the CDR3 is TGCGCCAGCAGCCCCCCGGGCGGGGAGGGAGCTTTCTTT. This codes for CASSPPGGEGAFF.

V and J are TRBV2 and TRBJ1-5, with a tentative D call TRBD1 (6 bases). The V gene's germline CDR1 is SNHLY and CDR2 FYNNEI. Between the trimmed V and J ends, which lost 6 bases and 2 bases, there was a span of 14 bases. The CDR3 is 15 amino acids. The CDR3 reads CASRMDSSGNQPQHF. Written as DNA, the CDR3 is TGTGCCAGCAGGATGGACAGTTCGGGCAATCAGCCCCAGCATTTT.

V and J are TRBV30 and TRBJ1-2; no clear D gene. The CDR3 is made up of 14 amino acids. The ends were cut back, 1 base at V and 7 bases at J, with 16 bases in the middle. CDR1 is GTSNPN and CDR2 is SVGIG in the germline V gene (reference sequence). CDR3 in amino acids: CAWSGGRGSGGYTF. CDR3 DNA sequence: TGTGCCTGGAGTGGCGGAAGAGGATCTGGTGGCTACACCTTC.

The DNA for the CDR3 is TGTGCCAGCAACGGAAGGGTCGGGGACAATGGCTACACCTTC. This sequence encodes CASNGRVGDNGYTF. V usage is TRBV5-4 and J usage is TRBJ1-2; possible D gene TRBD1, 6 bases. V lost 6 bases and J lost 6, with 18 bases in between. Looked up from germline, CDR1 is SGHNT and CDR2 is YYREEE (reference sequence). The CDR3 extends over 14 amino acids.

In its sample, this clone was seen once. The V gene is TRBV30, the J gene TRBJ2-1; 10 bases match TRBD2. The germline CDR1 and CDR2 sequences are GTSNPN and SVGIG (reference sequence). V trimming: 2 bases; J trimming: 9 bases; junction bases outside the gene matches: 13. The CDR3 has 16 amino acids. CDR3 nucleotide sequence: TGTGCCTGGAGTATCCGGACTAGCGGTGGGTCGGGTGAGCAGTTCTTC. This codes for CAWSIRTSGGSGEQFF.

J is TRBJ1-2 and V is TRBV6-6, with 7 bases lining up with TRBD1. Germline V lookup: CDR1 MNHNY, CDR2 SVGAGI (reference sequence). This CDR3 region has 15 residues. The V segment lost 8 bases and the J segment 0 bases; nucleotides outside the gene matches: 9. DNA of the CDR3: TGTGCCAGCGATACAGGGGTCGCAGCTAACTATGGCTACACCTTC. Its protein is CASDTGVAANYGYTF.

This clone is labeled medium-sized. The rearrangement joins TRBV11-3 to TRBJ2-1, with 8 bases lining up with TRBD1. V was clipped by 5 bases and J by 6 bases; unmatched bases: 9. There are 15 residues in the CDR3. Germline lookup yields CDR1 SGHNT and CDR2 YENEEA. The DNA of the CDR3 is TGTGCCAGCAGCCCGGACAGGGCCTCTACCAATGAGCAGTTCTTC. The encoded protein is CASSPDRASTNEQFF.

The V and J genes are TRBV5-6 and TRBJ1-6, with TRBD1 as a possible D gene (5 bases). Per germline, CDR1 SGHDT and CDR2 YYEEEE. The CDR3 is 16 amino acids. V dropped 0 bases and J dropped 7 bases, with 14 bases sitting between them. Written as DNA, the CDR3 is TGTGCCAGCAGCTTGGCGGCCAGGGAGGAGAATTCACCCCTCCACTTT. This encodes CASSLAAREENSPLHF.

The chain links TRBV5-1 to TRBJ2-5, with a possible D match to TRBD1 (6 bases). The CDR3 contains 13 residues. V lost 4 bases and J lost 5, with 12 bases in between. The germline gives CDR1 SGHRS, CDR2 YFSETQ. CDR3 sequence (DNA): TGCGCCAGCAGCCGTCAACAGGGTGAGACCCAGTACTTC. The encoded protein is CASSRQQGETQYF.

A single count supports this clone. Other DNA sequences in this specimen translate into the identical CDR3. The chain couples TRBV19 to TRBJ2-2; 10 bases are shared with TRBD2. The CDR3 is made up of 15 amino acids. Germline V gene sequence: CDR1 LNHDA, CDR2 SQIVND (reference sequence). Losses at the gene ends were 1 base for V and 4 bases for J; bases not matched to a gene: 0. In DNA form, the CDR3 reads TGTGCCAGTAGTATAGGACTAGCGGGCACCGGGGAGCTGTTTTTT. It yields the protein CASSIGLAGTGELFF.

V is TRBV4-3 and J is TRBJ2-5; TRBD1 matches 7 bases. CDR1 and CDR2 (germline): LGHNA, YSLEER. The CDR3 contains 15 residues. V lost 0 bases and J lost 7; bases outside the gene matches: 8. The chain's CDR3 is CASSQDPTGTGTQYF. CDR3 DNA: TGCGCCAGCAGCCAAGACCCGACAGGGACGGGGACCCAGTACTTC.

V usage is TRBV20-1 and J usage is TRBJ1-1; possibly TRBD1 for D (6 bases). This CDR3 has 11 amino acids. Trimming pared 5 bases from V and 9 bases from J, leaving 13 bases between. Germline CDR1 is DFQATT and CDR2 is SNEGSKA (reference sequence). CDR3 amino acids: CSAQIQGKAFF. The CDR3 DNA is TGCAGTGCTCAAATACAGGGAAAAGCTTTCTTT.

This clone was recorded only once. The J gene is TRBJ1-1, the V gene TRBV6-1, with D hard to call. Germline CDR1 is MNHNS and CDR2 is SASEGT. The CDR3 covers 11 residues. V was trimmed by 9 bases and J by 1 base, leaving 6 bases between them. The CDR3 reads CASRENTEAFF. The DNA of the CDR3 is TGTGCCAGTCGGGAGAACACTGAAGCTTTCTTT.

This chain connects TRBV10-3 to TRBJ2-2, with 7 bases lining up with TRBD1. This CDR3 is 15 amino acids long. V lost 0 bases to trimming and J lost 7 bases; unmatched junction nucleotides: 5. Germline V CDR1 and CDR2: ENHRY, SYGVKD. CDR3 DNA: TGTGCCATCAGTGAGTCGACAGGGACGGTCGGGGAGCTGTTTTTT. Amino acid sequence: CAISESTGTVGELFF.

The rearrangement joins TRBV19 to TRBJ2-3, with a tentative D call TRBD1 (5 bases). The CDR3 extends over 14 amino acids. CDR1 is LNHDA and CDR2 is SQIVND in the germline V gene (reference sequence). Trimming cost V 3 bases and J 7 bases, with 14 bases left between them. The CDR3 here is CASSITQAQNTQYF. CDR3 nucleotide sequence: TGTGCCAGTAGTATCACACAGGCCCAAAATACGCAGTATTTT. Using reference TRBV19 and TRBJ2-3 for the parts outside the CDR3, the full variable domain is DGGITQSPKYLFRKEGQNVTLSCEQNLNHDAMYWYRQDPGQGLRLIYYSQIVNDFQKGDIAEGYSVSREKKESFPLTVTSAQKNPTAFYLCASSITQAQNTQYFGPGTRLTVL.

The V call is TRBV27, the J call TRBJ1-2; tentative D call: TRBD1 (5 bases). Trimming removed 0 bases at V and 0 bases at J, with 14 bases between. The CDR3 loop spans 17 amino acids. Germline-derived CDR1 and CDR2 are MNHEY and SMNVEV (reference sequence). The chain's CDR3 is CASSLSWQGGSNYGYTF. The DNA of the CDR3 is TGTGCCAGCAGTTTATCGTGGCAGGGTGGGTCTAACTATGGCTACACCTTC.

In its sample, this clone was seen once. The gene calls are TRBV5-6 and TRBJ2-2, with D maybe TRBD2 (5 bases). Trimming removed 4 bases at V and 3 bases at J, with 10 bases between. This CDR3 has 14 amino acids. The V gene's germline CDR1 is SGHDT and CDR2 YYEEEE. Here the CDR3 reads CASSGGLYTGELFF. The CDR3 DNA is TGTGCCAGCAGCGGAGGACTTTACACCGGGGAGCTGTTTTTT.

The rearrangement joins TRBV2 to TRBJ1-3; possibly TRBD1 for D (6 bases). CDR3 length: 13 residues. Germline lookup yields CDR1 SNHLY and CDR2 FYNNEI. V lost 8 bases and J 0 bases, leaving 8 bases between the germline ends. The CDR3 protein is CASGQSSGNTIYF. CDR3 nucleotides: TGTGCCAGCGGACAGAGCTCTGGAAACACCATATATTTT.